This T cell receptor beta chain stems from a study of T cells in Graves' hyperthyroidism and ophthalmopathy. Researchers amplified the TCR beta CDR3 regions from RNA transcripts. First-round RT-PCR targeting the TCR CDR3 was performed with the HTBI primer set. TCRdb analysed the multiplex PCR reads with MiXCR anew, one entry per CDR3 protein. Among 350,000 to 400,000 distinct CDR3 sequences listed, about 15% were seen once. Germline loops: CDR1 LNHNV, CDR2 YYDKDF (reference sequence). The ends lost 6 bases at V and 7 bases at J; junction bases unmatched: 9. The CDR3 runs 14 residues. No ophthalmopathy progression within 18 months constituted stable Graves' hyperthyroidism.

The receptor comes from a woman aged 30 to 39 with Graves' hyperthyroidism. The sequencing input was blood. The chain combines TRBV15 with TRBJ2-1, with TRBD1 matching 7 bases. The CDR3, as DNA: TGTGCCACCAGAACAGGGGCCCACGGGAATGAGCAGTTCTTC. The encoded protein is CATRTGAHGNEQFF.